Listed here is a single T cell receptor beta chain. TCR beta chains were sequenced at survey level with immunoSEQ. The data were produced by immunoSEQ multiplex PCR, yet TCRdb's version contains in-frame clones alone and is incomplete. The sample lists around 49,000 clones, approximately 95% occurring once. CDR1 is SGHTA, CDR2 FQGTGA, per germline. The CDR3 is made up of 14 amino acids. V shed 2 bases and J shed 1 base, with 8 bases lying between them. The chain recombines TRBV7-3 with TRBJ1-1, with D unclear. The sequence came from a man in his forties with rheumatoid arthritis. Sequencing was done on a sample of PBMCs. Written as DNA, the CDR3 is TGTGCCAGCAGCTTAGCAGGTGGGAACACTGAAGCTTTCTTT. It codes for CASSLAGGNTEAFF.